The next 5 T cell receptor beta chains were all read from a single sample in a study of CD8 T cells in Susac syndrome. With random hexamers, reverse transcription was performed on roughly 0.5 to 1 ug of RNA. MiXCR, applied by TCRdb to the immunoSEQ multiplex PCR reads, yields one record per CDR3 protein. Altogether roughly 120,000 distinct CDR3 sequences are present, just under 95% being singletons, with the ten largest covering approximately 0.093%. The sequencing sample was made of CD4+ T cells from PBMCs. The source is a human donor with multiple sclerosis.

The rearrangement joins TRBV12-3 or TRBV12-4 to TRBJ2-5; D is unresolved. This CDR3 spans 15 amino acids. The V gene lost 3 bases and the J gene lost 2 bases, with 13 bases spanning the gap. In DNA form, the CDR3 reads TGTGCCAGCAGTTTGACCCTAAATTTGCAAGAGACCCAGTACTTC. It encodes CASSLTLNLQETQYF.

This chain joins TRBV7-9 and TRBJ2-1, with 7 nucleotides matching TRBD1. V trimming: 0 bases; J trimming: 1 base; junction bases outside the gene matches: 9. This CDR3 region has 18 residues. Germline loops: CDR1 SEHNR, CDR2 FQNEAQ (reference sequence). The CDR3 nucleotides read TGTGCCAGCAGCTTAGCGCCCGCGTGGGACAGATCCTACAATGAGCAGTTCTTC. Amino acid sequence: CASSLAPAWDRSYNEQFF.

The chain's CDR3 is CATSDFRGANYGYTF. CDR3 sequence (DNA): TGTGCCACCAGTGATTTCCGGGGAGCTAACTATGGCTACACCTTC. The V call is TRBV24-1, the J call TRBJ1-2; no clear D. This CDR3 is built from 15 residues. V lost 1 base and J lost 0, with 8 bases in between. Germline CDR1 reads KGHDR; CDR2 reads SFDVKD.

The V and J genes are TRBV7-9 and TRBJ2-2; D is perhaps TRBD1 (5 bases). Germline CDR1 is SEHNR and CDR2 is FQNEAQ (reference sequence). V lost 1 base to trimming and J lost 7 bases, with 7 bases between them. This CDR3 is 13 amino acids long. The CDR3 loop reads CASSLGQGGELFF. CDR3 nucleotides: TGTGCCAGCAGCTTAGGGCAGGGCGGGGAGCTGTTTTTT.

The V call is TRBV12-3 or TRBV12-4, the J call TRBJ2-5; 13 nucleotides agree with TRBD2. Trimming cost V 6 bases and J 1 base; bases outside gene matches: 5. The CDR3 has 16 residues. In DNA, the CDR3 is TGTGCCAGCAGATCTACTAGCGGGGGGGCCCAAGAGACCCAGTACTTC. Amino acid sequence: CASRSTSGGAQETQYF.